This T cell receptor beta chain appears in the sequencing data of a study of blood T cell repertoires in COVID-19. Background on the study: There were acute and convalescent COVID-19 samples, and they came from the United States, Italy and Spain. Nucleic acid was either cDNA or gDNA, and it came from T cells, B-cell-depleted T cells, or PBMCs.

This CDR3 spans 14 amino acids. V lost 6 bases to trimming and J lost 2 bases; unmatched junction nucleotides: 6. CDR1 MDHEN and CDR2 SYDVKM come from the germline V gene. Source study methods: Amplifying reference gene primers gave estimates of nucleated cell counts. Measured with immunoSEQ multiplex PCR; TCRdb has only the in-frame clones, and not every one. The V and J calls and clone size come from that table; D and trimming were worked out from the DNA. This sample carries about 150,000 clones, roughly 87% of them seen once, and the ten largest clones take about 4.7%. The TCR sequence derives from a human donor in a cohort sampled during active COVID-19. The chain recombines TRBV28 with TRBJ2-5; 7 bases line up with TRBD2. Sequences were obtained from peripheral blood. CDR3 loop: CASRRTRGQETQYF. CDR3 DNA sequence: TGTGCCAGCAGACGGACTAGGGGACAAGAGACCCAGTACTTC. Full variable domain (outside the CDR3, taken from reference TRBV28 and TRBJ2-5): DVKVTQSSRYLVKRTGEKVFLECVQDMDHENMFWYRQDPGLGLRLIYFSYDVKMKEKGDIPEGYSVSREKKERFSLILESASTNQTSMYLCASRRTRGQETQYFGPGTRLLVL.